Here is one T cell receptor (beta chain) with its context. The data derive from a study of blood T cell repertoires in COVID-19. Study overall: COVID-19 samples, acute and convalescent, were from the United States, Italy and Spain.

Original data processing: Researchers report that nucleated cell counts were estimated from reference gene primer amplification. Clones were read by immunoSEQ multiplex PCR, and TCRdb kept only the in-frame ones, dropping some. V, J and clone size are those of that table, while D and trimming were read from the DNA. The sample comprises around 250,000 clones, roughly 80% of which are singletons, and roughly 3.3% rests with the top ten. This TCR derives from a woman aged 18-29 years with acute or convalescent COVID-19. Sequencing used peripheral blood.

This chain's CDR3 is CASTSGQISPYEQYF. CDR3 nucleotides: TGTGCCAGCACCTCGGGACAAATATCACCCTACGAGCAGTACTTC. The chain carries TRBV5-5 and TRBJ2-7; the D gene is possibly TRBD1 (6 bases). The ends were cut back, 6 bases at V and 2 bases at J, with 18 bases in the middle. CDR1 is SGHKS and CDR2 is YYEKEE in the germline V gene (reference sequence). This CDR3 is 15 amino acids long.